These 13 T cell receptor beta chains originate from one sample sequenced in a study of blood T cell repertoires in COVID-19. The table came from immunoSEQ multiplex PCR; TCRdb's copy has only in-frame clones and leaves some out. The sample lists some 210,000 clones; about four fifths were seen once. Specimen: peripheral blood. The receptors stem from a man aged 45-60 years with active or convalescent COVID-19.

The V gene is TRBV18, the J gene TRBJ2-5; D may be TRBD1 (5 bases). This CDR3 has 13 amino acids. V was cut by 0 bases and J by 4 bases, with 6 bases left in between. From germline, CDR1 is KGHSH and CDR2 LQKENI. The CDR3 DNA reads TGTGCCAGCTCACCACCGGGGCGAGAGACCCAGTACTTC. Protein: CASSPPGRETQYF.

This rearrangement joins TRBV5-6 to TRBJ2-3; 9 bases align to TRBD1. CDR3 length: 15 amino acids. The ends lost 4 bases at V and 6 bases at J; junction bases unmatched: 9. From germline, CDR1 is SGHDT and CDR2 YYEEEE. The CDR3 reads CASSPLGTGRDTQYF. In DNA form, the CDR3 reads TGTGCCAGCAGCCCCCTCGGGACAGGGCGCGATACGCAGTATTTT.

The rearrangement links TRBV5-1 to TRBJ2-5, with 7 bases fitting TRBD1. CDR3 length equals 14 residues. V was pared by 2 bases and J by 4 bases, with 5 bases of the junction left unmatched. CDR1 SGHRS and CDR2 YFSETQ come from the germline V gene. The CDR3 spells CASSFGTAGETQYF. CDR3 nucleotide sequence: TGCGCCAGCAGCTTTGGGACAGCCGGAGAGACCCAGTACTTC.

V usage is TRBV27 and J usage is TRBJ2-4; 8 nucleotides line up with TRBD2. This CDR3 has 16 amino acids. V lost 0 bases, J lost 5 bases, and 6 bases stayed unmatched. The V gene's germline CDR1 is MNHEY and CDR2 SMNVEV (reference sequence). The CDR3 nucleotides read TGTGCCAGCAGTTTATCGCCCACTAGCGGCGAAAACATTCAGTACTTC. Translating gives CASSLSPTSGENIQYF.

The chain has TRBV18 and TRBJ1-1, with 8 bases aligning to TRBD1. CDR1 and CDR2 (germline): KGHSH, LQKENI. V lost 3 bases and J lost 0; bases outside the gene matches: 6. This CDR3 is 16 amino acids long. This CDR3 is CASSPDRDLMNTEAFF. The CDR3 DNA follows: TGTGCCAGCTCACCGGACAGGGACTTAATGAACACTGAAGCTTTCTTT.

J is TRBJ1-3 and V is TRBV13; D is unclear. The CDR3 consists of 15 residues. V gave up 2 bases and J gave up 0 bases, with 8 bases separating them. Per germline, CDR1 PRHDT and CDR2 FYEKMQ (reference sequence). The CDR3 nucleotides are TGTGCCAGCAGCTTACGGGGTCCCTCTGGAAACACCATATATTTT. Encoded protein: CASSLRGPSGNTIYF. The full variable domain, rest sourced from reference TRBV13 and TRBJ1-3, is AAGVIQSPRHLIKEKRETATLKCYPIPRHDTVYWYQQGPGQDPQFLISFYEKMQSDKGSIPDRFSAQQFSDYHSELNMSSLELGDSALYFCASSLRGPSGNTIYFGEGSWLTVV.

The chain employs TRBV19 and TRBJ1-5, with 8 nucleotides matching TRBD1. This CDR3 contains 14 residues. In germline, CDR1 is LNHDA, CDR2 SQIVND (reference sequence). V lost 6 bases and J lost 6; bases outside the gene matches: 7. The CDR3, as DNA: TGTGCCAGTAGACGGCAGGGGGCCAGTCAGCCCCAGCATTTT. Translated, it gives CASRRQGASQPQHF.

The chain combines TRBV19 with TRBJ2-7, with D tentatively TRBD1 (6 bases). Trimming removed 4 bases from V and 2 bases from J, with 15 bases in between. CDR1 and CDR2 (germline): LNHDA, SQIVND (reference sequence). The CDR3 loop spans 15 amino acids. DNA for the CDR3: TGTGCCAGTAGTACCACCGGGACAAGCCCCTACGAGCAGTACTTC. It yields the protein CASSTTGTSPYEQYF.

The chain joins TRBV24-1 to TRBJ2-2, with D tentatively TRBD2 (5 bases). This CDR3 comprises 14 residues. The germline V gene encodes CDR1 KGHDR and CDR2 SFDVKD. V shed 9 bases and J shed 2 bases, with 12 bases lying between them. CDR3 coding DNA: TGTGCCACCTGGGTACTAGTCAACACCGGGGAGCTGTTTTTT. This encodes CATWVLVNTGELFF.

This chain connects TRBV7-3 to TRBJ2-2; D is perhaps TRBD2 (6 bases). The CDR3 totals 13 residues. With 5 bases removed from V and 9 bases from J, the gap between germline ends came to 13 bases. From germline, CDR1 is SGHTA and CDR2 FQGTGA. CDR3 sequence (DNA): TGTGCCAGCAGCCTATGGCGGGGAAGGGAGCTGTTTTTT. It yields the protein CASSLWRGRELFF.

About this clone itself: The sample holds other DNA sequences that translate to the same CDR3. The chain uses TRBV6-5 and TRBJ1-6; maybe TRBD1 (6 bases). CDR3 length equals 14 residues. With 6 bases removed from V and 7 bases from J, the gap between germline ends came to 13 bases. CDR1 and CDR2 from the germline V gene are MNHEY and SVGAGI. The CDR3 sequence: CASRAGARNSPLHF. Written as DNA, the CDR3 is TGTGCCAGCAGGGCAGGGGCCAGGAATTCACCCCTCCACTTT.

This chain connects TRBV5-6 to TRBJ1-1, with a tentative D call TRBD1 (6 bases). V was trimmed by 2 bases and J by 2 bases, leaving 13 bases between them. Germline CDR1 is SGHDT and CDR2 is YYEEEE. This CDR3 spans 15 amino acids. CDR3 protein: CASSLFGGANTEAFF. In DNA form, the CDR3 reads TGTGCCAGCAGCTTATTTGGGGGGGCAAACACTGAAGCTTTCTTT.

V gene TRBV5-1 combines with J gene TRBJ1-2; maybe TRBD1 (6 bases). The CDR3 is 17 residues long. Germline V gene sequence: CDR1 SGHRS, CDR2 YFSETQ. The ends were cut back, 1 base at V and 5 bases at J, with 21 bases in the middle. In nucleotides, the CDR3 is TGCGCCAGCAGCTTGTTGGGGGGGGCGCTAACATCTTATGGCTACACCTTC. Its protein product is CASSLLGGALTSYGYTF.